This section outlines one TCR beta chain sequence together with its context. This specimen belongs to a study of blood T cell repertoires in COVID-19. Clones were sequenced by immunoSEQ multiplex PCR, and TCRdb holds only the in-frame ones, with some missing. Of some 170,000 clones listed, about 80% are singletons. Sequenced: peripheral blood. The TCR originated in a woman between 70 and 85 years old with acute or convalescent COVID-19.

In DNA form, the CDR3 reads TGCAGTGCTAGTTCGGGTTCTCGCGCAGATACGCAGTATTTT. It specifies CSASSGSRADTQYF. The chain couples TRBV20-1 to TRBJ2-3; D is unresolved. Germline CDR1 DFQATT, CDR2 SNEGSKA (reference sequence). V lost 3 bases, J lost 4 bases, and 14 bases lay in between. This CDR3 comprises 14 residues.